Each of the 14 T cell receptor beta chains below was sequenced from the same sample in a study of glioma-infiltrating T cells. The iRepertoire nested amplicon-rescue multiplex PCR amplified TCR alpha and beta CDR3s from RNA. Each CDR3 protein is one row after TCRdb ran MiXCR on the multiplex PCR reads. The sample holds roughly 100,000 distinct CDR3 sequences, around 28% seen once. The sample was glioma tissue, nonneoplastic brain tissue, or PBMCs (not recorded which). Receptors originate from a human donor with low-grade glioma or glioblastoma, undergoing nonglioma brain surgery, or in good health (not recorded which).

On this clonotype: A much larger clone sits a single nucleotide away, making a read error possible. The chain has TRBV7-6 and TRBJ2-5, with D perhaps TRBD2 (5 bases). The CDR3 extends over 13 amino acids. Germline V gives CDR1 SGHVS, CDR2 FNYEAQ. CDR3 residues: CASSAADVATQYF. The CDR3, as DNA: TGTGCTAGCAGCGCAGCGGACGTCGCGACCCAGTACTTC.

The chain couples TRBV18 to TRBJ1-5; D gene ambiguous. V was shortened by 3 bases and J by 8 bases, with 11 bases between the two germline ends. CDR3 length: 13 residues. Germline V gene data show CDR1 as KGHSH and CDR2 as LQKENI. For the CDR3, the DNA is TGTGCCAGCTCACCCCCTGGCGGAGAGCCCCAGCATTTT. Its translation: CASSPPGGEPQHF.

This clonotype has ten or more counts. The chain links TRBV20-1 to TRBJ1-1; 8 bases fit TRBD1. Germline V gives CDR1 DFQATT, CDR2 SNEGSKA (reference sequence). CDR3 length equals 15 residues. CDR3 in DNA: TGCAGCGGAAACAGGGGGGGCAACTTGAACACTGAAGCTTTCTTT. Its protein product is CSGNRGGNLNTEAFF.

This clonotype has at least ten counts. This rearrangement joins TRBV6-1 to TRBJ2-7; D perhaps matches TRBD1 (6 bases). This CDR3 region has 14 residues. V lost 6 bases, J lost 0 bases, and 12 bases lay in between. Per germline, CDR1 MNHNS and CDR2 SASEGT. CDR3 sequence reads: CASRRDKSSYEQYF. The CDR3 coding sequence is TGTGCCAGCAGACGGGACAAAAGCTCCTACGAGCAGTACTTC.

This clonotype showed up many times. V usage is TRBV20-1 and J usage is TRBJ2-7, with D possibly matching TRBD1 (5 bases). V lost 6 bases to trimming and J lost 2 bases, with 11 bases between them. The CDR3 sequence is 12 residues long. Looked up from germline, CDR1 is DFQATT and CDR2 is SNEGSKA (reference sequence). Here the CDR3 reads CSAQDTAYEQYF. CDR3 nucleotide sequence: TGCAGTGCCCAGGACACAGCCTACGAGCAGTACTTC.

On this clonotype: Given a much more abundant clone one base away, this may be a read error. No conserved phenylalanine or tryptophan is present at the end of the CDR3, so a read error is the likely explanation. This chain links TRBV12-3 or TRBV12-4 with TRBJ1-5; D is undetermined. The germline V and J ends were trimmed by 3 bases and 3 bases, with 6 bases remaining between them. This CDR3 is built from 13 residues. CDR3 DNA sequence: TGTGCCAGCAGTTTGGGATACAATCAGCCCCAGCATCTT. Residues: CASSLGYNQPQHL.

The chain uses TRBV6-2 or TRBV6-3 and TRBJ2-1, with 8 bases fitting TRBD1. The length of the CDR3 is 16 residues. Trimming took 6 bases from V and 8 from J; bases not matched to a gene: 15. The germline V gene encodes CDR1 MNHEY and CDR2 SVGEGT. In nucleotides, the CDR3 is TGTGCCAGCAGCCAACGGACAGGGAAGATCTCCTATGAGCAGTTCTTC. This translates into CASSQRTGKISYEQFF.

This clonotype came up many times. This chain joins TRBV6-1 and TRBJ2-7; 8 positions agree with TRBD1. The germline V gene has CDR1 MNHNS and CDR2 SASEGT. The CDR3 is made up of 14 amino acids. J lost 2 bases, V lost 6 bases, and 6 bases had no gene match. This CDR3 reads CASRPGQATYEQYF. The CDR3 nucleotides are TGTGCCAGCAGACCGGGACAGGCGACCTACGAGCAGTACTTC.

This clonotype was counted many times. The chain has TRBV7-8 and TRBJ1-1; D remains unclear. Trimming cost V 4 bases and J 0 bases, with 3 bases left between them. The CDR3 has 12 residues. Germline lookup yields CDR1 SGHVS and CDR2 FQNEAQ. CDR3 nucleotide sequence: TGTGCCAGCAGCTCGATGAACACTGAAGCTTTCTTT. Encoded protein: CASSSMNTEAFF.

Many counts were recorded for this clonotype. The genes are TRBV2 and TRBJ1-1; tentatively, D is TRBD1 (5 bases). Germline values: CDR1 SNHLY, CDR2 FYNNEI. With 5 bases removed from V and 7 bases from J, the gap between germline ends came to 20 bases. There are 15 residues in the CDR3. For the CDR3, the DNA is TGTGCCAGCAGTTCACCCCCGGGACGGCAACTTGAAGCTTTCTTT. Protein: CASSSPPGRQLEAFF.

The chain carries TRBV7-7 and TRBJ2-5; D perhaps matches TRBD1 (6 bases). Germline CDR1 is SSHAT and CDR2 is FNYEAQ (reference sequence). The CDR3 is made up of 13 amino acids. The CDR3 DNA reads TGTGCTAGCGCCCAGGGGCCCGAAGAGACCCAGTACTTC. Residues: CASAQGPEETQYF.

Notes on this clonotype: This clone may be a read error of a much larger clone one base away. This sequence joins TRBV2 and TRBJ1-2; D might be TRBD1 (5 bases). Germline V gene lookup returns CDR1 SNHLY and CDR2 FYNNEI. Trimming removed 9 bases at V and 4 bases at J, with 15 bases between. This CDR3 region has 13 residues. The CDR3, as DNA: TGTGCCAGTACGACAGTCTACCTCTATGGCTACACCTTC. Translated, it gives CASTTVYLYGYTF.

This clonotype showed up many times. The chain recombines TRBV6-1 with TRBJ1-4; D remains ambiguous. This CDR3 contains 11 residues. The V end was cut by 7 bases, the J end by 6 bases, with 6 bases between. Germline V lookup: CDR1 MNHNS, CDR2 SASEGT. The CDR3 coding sequence is TGTGCCAGCAATACGGATGAAAAACTGTTTTTT. Its protein product is CASNTDEKLFF.

This clonotype appeared many times. The V and J genes are TRBV7-2 and TRBJ1-1; 11 bases map to TRBD1. V lost 4 bases and J lost 10; bases outside the gene matches: 5. Germline loops: CDR1 SGHTA, CDR2 FQGNSA. The CDR3 length is 13 residues. The CDR3 spells CASSSGQGGLAFF. The CDR3 coding sequence is TGTGCCAGCAGCTCGGGACAGGGGGGACTAGCTTTCTTT.